The entry below describes one T cell receptor beta chain. This sample is drawn from a study of blood T cell repertoires in COVID-19. Assay: immunoSEQ multiplex PCR; the TCRdb copy retains only in-frame clones and omits some. The table has about 150,000 clones, roughly 80% seen once; the top ten hold approximately 7.3%. Donors in Cohort 3 counted as recovered after two negative PCRs, clearance, or symptom resolution. The V and J ends lost 6 bases and 2 bases, in that order; junction bases with no gene match: 0. The CDR3 runs 13 residues. The germline gives CDR1 MNHNY, CDR2 SVGAGI (reference sequence). The TCR comes from a man between 45 and 60 years old who had recovered from COVID-19. What was sequenced was PBMCs or T cells enriched from blood (not recorded which). The chain uses TRBV6-6 and TRBJ1-5; 8 nucleotides agree with TRBD1. In nucleotides, the CDR3 is TGTGCCAGCAGGGGACAGGGCAATCAGCCCCAGCATTTT. Residues: CASRGQGNQPQHF.